This T cell receptor beta chain stems from a study of radiotherapy plus CTLA-4 blockade in lung cancer. Germline CDR1 reads SGDLS; CDR2 reads YYNGEE. V lost 0 bases and J lost 2; bases outside the gene matches: 9. The CDR3 is 17 residues long. Sequenced by immunoSEQ multiplex PCR; TCRdb stores in-frame clones only, minus some. The table lists some 40,000 clones, 70% to 80% of them singletons. The sequence derives from a human donor with non-small cell lung cancer whose response to radiotherapy plus ipilimumab could not be evaluated. This specimen consisted of peripheral blood, obtained from a patient treated with radiotherapy plus ipilimumab. J is TRBJ2-7 and V is TRBV9; 9 nucleotides agree with TRBD2. The CDR3 bases are TGTGCCAGCAGCGTAGGGGCGGATAGCGGGAGCCCCTACGAGCAGTACTTC. This gives the protein CASSVGADSGSPYEQYF.